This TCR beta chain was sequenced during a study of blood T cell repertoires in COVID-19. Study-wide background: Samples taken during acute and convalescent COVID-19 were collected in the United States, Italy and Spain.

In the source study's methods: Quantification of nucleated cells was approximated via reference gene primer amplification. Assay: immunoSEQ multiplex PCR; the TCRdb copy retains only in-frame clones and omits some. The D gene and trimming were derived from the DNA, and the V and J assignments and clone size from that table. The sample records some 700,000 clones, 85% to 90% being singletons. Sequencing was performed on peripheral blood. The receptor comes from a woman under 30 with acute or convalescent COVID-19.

The CDR3 loop is CASSQDFDFYGYTF. Here the CDR3 DNA reads TGTGCCAGCAGCCAAGATTTTGACTTTTATGGCTACACCTTC. The V and J genes are TRBV3-1 (or the pseudogene TRBV3-2) and TRBJ1-2; D gene unclear. With 0 bases removed from V and 5 bases from J, the gap between germline ends came to 10 bases. This CDR3 region has 14 residues. CDR1 and CDR2 (germline): LGHDT, YNNKEL (reference sequence).